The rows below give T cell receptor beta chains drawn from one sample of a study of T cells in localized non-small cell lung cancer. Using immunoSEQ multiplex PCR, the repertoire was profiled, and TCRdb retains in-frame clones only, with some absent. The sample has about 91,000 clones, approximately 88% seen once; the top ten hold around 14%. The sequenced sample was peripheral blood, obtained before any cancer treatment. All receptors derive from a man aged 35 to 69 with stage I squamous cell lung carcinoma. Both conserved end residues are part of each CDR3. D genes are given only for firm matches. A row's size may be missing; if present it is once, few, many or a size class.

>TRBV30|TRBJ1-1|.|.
TGTGCCTGGATAAGCACAGGGAGAGGTAGGAACACTGAAGCTTTCTTT
CAWISTGRGRNTEAFF
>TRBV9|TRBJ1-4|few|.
TGTGCCAGCAGCTTGCAGGGTACAACTAATGAAAAACTGTTTTTT
CASSLQGTTNEKLFF
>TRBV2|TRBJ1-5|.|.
TGTGCCAGCACCTCGACAGGACGGCGTCAGCCCCAGCATTTT
CASTSTGRRQPQHF
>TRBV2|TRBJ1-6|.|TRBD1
TGTGCCAGCAGCGGACAGGGGAGGTATTCACCCCTCCACTTT
CASSGQGRYSPLHF
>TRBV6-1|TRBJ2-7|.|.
TGTGCCAGCACGAAGCGACGGGAAGAACCCTACGAGCAGTACTTC
CASTKRREEPYEQYF
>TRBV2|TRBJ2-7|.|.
TGTGCCACATCCCTCTACCCTGTCTACGAGCAGTACTTC
CATSLYPVYEQYF
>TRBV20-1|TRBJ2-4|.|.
TGCAGTGCTCCCGCGGAATACATTCAGTACTTC
CSAPAEYIQYF
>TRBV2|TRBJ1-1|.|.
TGTGCCAGCAGAACCGGGAGGGTTACTGAAGCTTTCTTT
CASRTGRVTEAFF
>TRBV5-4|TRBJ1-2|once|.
TGTGCCAGCAGCTTGTGGGGGGCCACCTATGGCTACACCTTC
CASSLWGATYGYTF
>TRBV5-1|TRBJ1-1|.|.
TGCGCCAGCAGCTCCAGGGGTAACACTGAAGCTTTCTTT
CASSSRGNTEAFF
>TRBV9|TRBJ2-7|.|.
TGTGCCAGCAGCGAATCCGGGACTCACACCTACGAGCAGTACTTC
CASSESGTHTYEQYF
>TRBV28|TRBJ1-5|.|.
TGTGCCAGCAGTTTATCCCCAGGTAGTAGCAATCAGCCCCAGCATTTT
CASSLSPGSSNQPQHF
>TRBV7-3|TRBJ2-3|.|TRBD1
TGTGCCAGCAGTCGCGGGACAGGGAGAGATACGCAGTATTTT
CASSRGTGRDTQYF
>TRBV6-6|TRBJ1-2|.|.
TGTGCCAGCAGTACTCGGACACAAAACTATGGCTACACCTTC
CASSTRTQNYGYTF
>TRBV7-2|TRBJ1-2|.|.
TGTGCCAGCATCCTTAATTCAGGGGTAGGGGATGGCTACACCTTC
CASILNSGVGDGYTF
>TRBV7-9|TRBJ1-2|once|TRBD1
TGTGCCAGCAGCTCTTACACGACAGGGTACCGTAACTATGGCTACACCTTC
CASSSYTTGYRNYGYTF
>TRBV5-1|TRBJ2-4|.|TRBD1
TGCGCCAGCAGCTTGGGGGTGGGACAGAGACTCTTTTTAGCCAAAAACATTCAGTACTTC
CASSLGVGQRLFLAKNIQYF
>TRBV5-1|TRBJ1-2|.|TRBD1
TGCGCCAGCAGCTTGGGCCGACAGGGGAGCCCCGGGTCAACTGGCTACACCTTC
CASSLGRQGSPGSTGYTF
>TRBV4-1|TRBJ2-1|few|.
TGCGCCAGCAGCCAAGGATTAATCGGTAGGGACTCAACCCGTCAGCAGTTCTTC
CASSQGLIGRDSTRQQFF
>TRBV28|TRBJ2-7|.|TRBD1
TGTGCCAGCAACGCGGGACAGGGTACCTACGAGCAGTACTTC
CASNAGQGTYEQYF
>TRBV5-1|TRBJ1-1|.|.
TGCGCCAGCAGCTTGGGGGTGAACACTGAAGCTTTCTTT
CASSLGVNTEAFF
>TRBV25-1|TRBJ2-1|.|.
TGTGCCAGCAAGGAAGGCGGGGGCGGAACTAGCTCCTACAATGAGCAGTTCTTC
CASKEGGGGTSSYNEQFF
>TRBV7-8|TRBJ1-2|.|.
TGTGCCAGCAGCCCCAGGCATCCGGCTAACTATGGCTACACCTTC
CASSPRHPANYGYTF
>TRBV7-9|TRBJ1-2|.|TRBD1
TGTGCCAGCAGCTCGACAGGGCAGCACTATGGCTACACCTTC
CASSSTGQHYGYTF
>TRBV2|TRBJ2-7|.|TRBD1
TGTGCCAGCAGGGGACAGGTCGAGGCCTACGAGCAGTACTTC
CASRGQVEAYEQYF
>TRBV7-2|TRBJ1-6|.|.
TGTGCCAGCAGCTTAGCCCTGAGCTCCTATAATTCACCCCTCCACTTT
CASSLALSSYNSPLHF
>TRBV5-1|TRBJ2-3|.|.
TGCGCCAGCAGCTTGGAATTGAGGGTCACAGATACGCAGTATTTT
CASSLELRVTDTQYF
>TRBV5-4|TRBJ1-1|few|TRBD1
TGTGCCAGCAGCTTGGCCAGGGGGTCGGACACTGAAGCTTTCTTT
CASSLARGSDTEAFF
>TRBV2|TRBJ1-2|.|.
TGTGCCAGCAGTGAGGTAGCGCCCTATGGCTACACCTTC
CASSEVAPYGYTF
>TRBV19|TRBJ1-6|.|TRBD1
TGTGCCAGTAGTTCCGGGACAGGGATTCGAAATTCACCCCTCCACTTT
CASSSGTGIRNSPLHF
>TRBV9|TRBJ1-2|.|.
TGTGCCAGCAGCCCCGAGGGCAGTCGAGGCTACACCTTC
CASSPEGSRGYTF
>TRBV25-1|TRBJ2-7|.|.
TGTGCCAGCAGTGAGGCAGGGGCCAGCTCCTACGAGCAGTACTTC
CASSEAGASSYEQYF
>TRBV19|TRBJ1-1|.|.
TGTGCCAGTAGTATAGCCTTGAACACTGAAGCTTTCTTT
CASSIALNTEAFF